The 6 T cell receptor beta chains listed next were all sequenced from one sample in a study of blood T cell repertoires in COVID-19. Produced via immunoSEQ multiplex PCR; TCRdb's table is partial and in-frame only. This sample has some 250,000 clones; around 90% occur once, and the top ten carry 0.95% to 1.5%. The sequenced sample consisted of PBMCs or T cells enriched from blood (not recorded which). The source of these receptors is a human donor in a cohort exposed to, infected with or recovered from COVID-19 (not recorded which). The donor label of this sample is uncertain.

Here the CDR3 reads CASTAGNTEAFF. CDR3 sequence (DNA): TGTGCCAGTACGGCAGGGAACACTGAAGCTTTCTTT. The chain links TRBV19 to TRBJ1-1; D is unresolved. The CDR3 totals 12 residues. V was pared by 7 bases and J by 1 base, with 7 bases between. Looked up from germline, CDR1 is LNHDA and CDR2 is SQIVND (reference sequence).

The gene calls are TRBV13 and TRBJ1-2, with a tentative D call TRBD1 (5 bases). The CDR3 extends over 14 amino acids. Germline V CDR1 and CDR2: PRHDT, FYEKMQ (reference sequence). Between the trimmed V and J ends, which lost 1 base and 2 bases, there was a span of 8 bases. The CDR3 region is CASSLVPGNYGYTF. The DNA of the CDR3 is TGTGCCAGCAGCTTAGTCCCAGGGAACTATGGCTACACCTTC.

The CDR3 DNA follows: TGTGCCAGCGCACAGGGTCCCGATGGCTACACCTTC. It encodes CASAQGPDGYTF. The rearrangement joins TRBV12-3 or TRBV12-4 to TRBJ1-2, with a possible D match to TRBD1 (6 bases). V lost 8 bases and J lost 6, with 13 bases in between. CDR3 size: 12 residues.

This clone appeared a few times. This chain joins TRBV7-8 and TRBJ2-7, with D possibly being TRBD2 (6 bases). CDR1 and CDR2 from the germline V gene are SGHVS and FQNEAQ. V was trimmed by 4 bases and J by 2 bases, leaving 21 bases between them. The CDR3 has 17 amino acids. The CDR3 bases are TGTGCCAGCAGCTATGCAATTGGTGGCGGGGTTCCCTACGAGCAGTACTTC. It codes for CASSYAIGGGVPYEQYF. The full variable domain, in which reference TRBV7-8 and TRBJ2-7 provide the parts outside the CDR3, is GAGVSQSPRYKVAKRGQDVALRCDPISGHVSLFWYQQALGQGPEFLTYFQNEAQLDKSGLPSDRFFAERPEGSVSTLKIQRTQQEDSAVYLCASSYAIGGGVPYEQYFGPGTRLTVT.

The gene calls are TRBV27 and TRBJ2-2; 10 positions match TRBD2. Trimming removed 5 bases from V and 2 bases from J; junction bases left unmatched: 11. CDR3 size: 18 residues. The V gene's germline CDR1 is MNHEY and CDR2 SMNVEV (reference sequence). Here the CDR3 DNA reads TGTGCCAGCAGTCCCTCGCAGCTAGCGGGGGATAACACCGGGGAGCTGTTTTTT. It yields the protein CASSPSQLAGDNTGELFF.

The chain links TRBV6-5 to TRBJ1-4, with D tentatively TRBD1 (5 bases). Looked up from germline, CDR1 is MNHEY and CDR2 is SVGAGI. The CDR3 is made up of 15 amino acids. The germline V and J ends were trimmed by 2 bases and 3 bases, with 10 bases remaining between them. The CDR3 is CASSYAGTPNEKLFF. In nucleotides, the CDR3 is TGTGCCAGCAGTTACGCGGGGACCCCTAATGAAAAACTGTTTTTT.